This T cell receptor beta chain came from a study of cytomegalovirus exposure and HLA in healthy donors. Study-level findings and limits: The tendency of first-cohort TCR clusters to co-occur in the 120 or so validation repertoires was identified by a subsequent analysis. It was reportedly the case that the classifier diagnosed cytomegalovirus status with high specificity and sensitivity. A few CMV-associated chains were confirmed in vitro to be specific for CMV antigens. The authors enumerated 150 to 200 TCR beta chains as linked to cytomegalovirus.

This clone has just one count. Its antigen is not identified. Sequencing used immunoSEQ multiplex PCR; TCRdb keeps in-frame clones, though not all of them. The sample lists about 88,000 clones, roughly 83% occurring once. This sequence originates from a woman under 30 in good health and CMV-seropositive. Sequencing was done on a sample of PBMCs.

Here the CDR3 DNA reads TGTGCCAGCAGCGCTGTTACAAACAGGGGCCCACTAGCCAAAAACATTCAGTACTTC. Translated, it gives CASSAVTNRGPLAKNIQYF. The chain links TRBV13 to TRBJ2-4, with TRBD1 identical over 7 bases. The CDR3 totals 19 residues. V was clipped by 5 bases and J by 0 bases; unmatched bases: 16. Per germline, CDR1 PRHDT and CDR2 FYEKMQ (reference sequence).